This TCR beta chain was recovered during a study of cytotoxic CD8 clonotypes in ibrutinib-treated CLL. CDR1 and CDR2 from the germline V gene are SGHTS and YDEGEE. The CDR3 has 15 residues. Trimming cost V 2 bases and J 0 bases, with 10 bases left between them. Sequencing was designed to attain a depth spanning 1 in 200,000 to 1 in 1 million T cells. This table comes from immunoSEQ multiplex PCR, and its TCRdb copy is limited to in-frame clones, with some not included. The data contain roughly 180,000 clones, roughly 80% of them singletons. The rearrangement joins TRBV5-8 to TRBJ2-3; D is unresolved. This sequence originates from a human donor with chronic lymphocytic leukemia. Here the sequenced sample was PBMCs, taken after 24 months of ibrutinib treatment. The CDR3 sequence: CASSLGQVSTDTQYF. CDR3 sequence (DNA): TGTGCCAGCAGCTTAGGCCAAGTAAGCACAGATACGCAGTATTTT.